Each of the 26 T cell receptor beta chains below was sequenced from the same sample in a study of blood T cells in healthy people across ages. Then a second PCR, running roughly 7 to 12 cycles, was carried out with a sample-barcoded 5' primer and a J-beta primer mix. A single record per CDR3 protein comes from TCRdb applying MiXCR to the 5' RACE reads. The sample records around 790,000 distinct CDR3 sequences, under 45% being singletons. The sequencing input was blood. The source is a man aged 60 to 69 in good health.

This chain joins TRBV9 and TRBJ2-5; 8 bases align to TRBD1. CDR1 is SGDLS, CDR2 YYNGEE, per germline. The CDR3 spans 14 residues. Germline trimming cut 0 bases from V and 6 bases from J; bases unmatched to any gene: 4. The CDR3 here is CASSVGTGSKTQYF. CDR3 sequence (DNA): TGTGCCAGCAGCGTAGGGACAGGGTCGAAGACCCAGTACTTC.

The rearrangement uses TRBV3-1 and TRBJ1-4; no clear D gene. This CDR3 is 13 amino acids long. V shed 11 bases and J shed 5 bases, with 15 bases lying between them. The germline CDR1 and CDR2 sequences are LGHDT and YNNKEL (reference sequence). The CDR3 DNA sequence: TGTGCCCGCGCTGGGGTTTTGAATGAAAAACTGTTTTTT. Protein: CARAGVLNEKLFF.

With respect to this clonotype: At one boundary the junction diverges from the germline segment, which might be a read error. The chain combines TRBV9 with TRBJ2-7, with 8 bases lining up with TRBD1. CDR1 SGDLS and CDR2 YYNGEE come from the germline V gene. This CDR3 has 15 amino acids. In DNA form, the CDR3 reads TGTACCAGCAGCGTAGGACAGGGAAGCTCCTACGAGCAGTACTTC. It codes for CTSSVGQGSSYEQYF. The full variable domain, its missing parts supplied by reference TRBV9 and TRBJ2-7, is DSGVTQTPKHLITATGQRVTLRCSPRSGDLSVYWYQQSLDQGLQFLIQYYNGEERAKGNILERFSAQQFPDLHSELNLSSLELGDSALYFCTSSVGQGSSYEQYFGPGTRLTVT.

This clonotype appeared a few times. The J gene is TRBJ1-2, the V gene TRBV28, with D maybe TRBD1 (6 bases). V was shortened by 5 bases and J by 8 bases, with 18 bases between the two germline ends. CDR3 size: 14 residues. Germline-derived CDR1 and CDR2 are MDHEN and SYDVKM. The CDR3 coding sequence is TGTGCCAGCAGTCCAGGTGGGGGGGCACGAGGCTACACCTTC. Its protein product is CASSPGGGARGYTF.

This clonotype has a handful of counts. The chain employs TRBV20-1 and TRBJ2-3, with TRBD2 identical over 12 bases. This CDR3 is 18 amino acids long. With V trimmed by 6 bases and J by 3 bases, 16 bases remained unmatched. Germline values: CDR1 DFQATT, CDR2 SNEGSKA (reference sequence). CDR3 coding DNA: TGCAGTGCCGCTCTCGGTCTAGCGGGGGGGGCGGGAACAGATACGCAGTATTTT. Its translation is CSAALGLAGGAGTDTQYF.

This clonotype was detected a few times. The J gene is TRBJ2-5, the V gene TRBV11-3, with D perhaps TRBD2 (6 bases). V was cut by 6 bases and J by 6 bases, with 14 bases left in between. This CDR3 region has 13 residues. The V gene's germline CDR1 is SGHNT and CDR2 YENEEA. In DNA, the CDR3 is TGTGCCAGCAGTCAGACCCGCGGGAAGACCCAGTACTTC. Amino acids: CASSQTRGKTQYF.

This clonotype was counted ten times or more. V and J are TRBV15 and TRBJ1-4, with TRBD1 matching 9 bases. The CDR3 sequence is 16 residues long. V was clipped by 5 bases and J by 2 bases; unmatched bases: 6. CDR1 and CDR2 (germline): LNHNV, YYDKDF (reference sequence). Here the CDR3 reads CATSLYRGRTNEKLFF. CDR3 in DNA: TGTGCCACCAGCCTATACAGGGGGCGTACTAATGAAAAACTGTTTTTT.

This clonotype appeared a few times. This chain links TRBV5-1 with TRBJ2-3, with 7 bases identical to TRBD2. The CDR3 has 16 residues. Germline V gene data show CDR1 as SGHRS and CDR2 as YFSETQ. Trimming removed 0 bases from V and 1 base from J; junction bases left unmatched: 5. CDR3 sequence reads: CASSLVTSTGTDTQYF. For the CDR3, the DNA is TGCGCCAGCAGCTTGGTGACTAGCACGGGCACAGATACGCAGTATTTT.

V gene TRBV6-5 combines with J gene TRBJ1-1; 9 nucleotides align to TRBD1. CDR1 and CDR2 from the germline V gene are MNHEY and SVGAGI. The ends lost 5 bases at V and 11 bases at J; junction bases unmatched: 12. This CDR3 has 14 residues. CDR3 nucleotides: TGTGCCAGCAGTCCCGGACAGGGGCCAGTAGACGCTTTCTTT. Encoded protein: CASSPGQGPVDAFF.

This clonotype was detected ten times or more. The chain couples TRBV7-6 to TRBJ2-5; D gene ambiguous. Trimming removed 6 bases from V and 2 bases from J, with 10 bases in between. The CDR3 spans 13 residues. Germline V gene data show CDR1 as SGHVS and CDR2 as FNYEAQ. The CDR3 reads CASSVGRQETQYF. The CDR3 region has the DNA TGTGCCAGCAGTGTAGGCAGGCAAGAGACCCAGTACTTC.

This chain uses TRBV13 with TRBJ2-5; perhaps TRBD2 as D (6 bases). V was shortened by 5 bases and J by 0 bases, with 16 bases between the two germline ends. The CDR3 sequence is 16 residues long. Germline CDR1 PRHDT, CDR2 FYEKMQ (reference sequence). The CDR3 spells CASSNPRGTYQETQYF. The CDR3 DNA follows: TGTGCCAGCAGCAATCCCCGGGGGACGTACCAAGAGACCCAGTACTTC.

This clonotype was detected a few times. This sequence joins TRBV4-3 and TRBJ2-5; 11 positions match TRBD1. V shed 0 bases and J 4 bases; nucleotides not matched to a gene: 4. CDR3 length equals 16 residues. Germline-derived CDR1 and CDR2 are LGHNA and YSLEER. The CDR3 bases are TGCGCCAGCAGCCAAGATTTGGGACAGGGGGGAGAGACCCAGTACTTC. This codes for CASSQDLGQGGETQYF.

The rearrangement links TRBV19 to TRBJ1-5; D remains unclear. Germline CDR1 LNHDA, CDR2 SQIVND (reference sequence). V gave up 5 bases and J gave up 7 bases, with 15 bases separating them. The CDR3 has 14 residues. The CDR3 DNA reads TGTGCCAGTAGTTCGGAGACCACAGCGCAGCCCCAGCATTTT. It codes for CASSSETTAQPQHF.

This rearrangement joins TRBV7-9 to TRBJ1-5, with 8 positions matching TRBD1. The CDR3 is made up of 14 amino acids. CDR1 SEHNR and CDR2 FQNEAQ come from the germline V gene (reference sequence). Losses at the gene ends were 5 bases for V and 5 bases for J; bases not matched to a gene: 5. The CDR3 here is CASSQGAGHQPQHF. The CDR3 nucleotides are TGTGCCAGCAGCCAGGGGGCAGGGCATCAGCCCCAGCATTTT. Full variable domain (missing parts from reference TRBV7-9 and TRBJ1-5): DTGVSQNPRHKITKRGQNVTFRCDPISEHNRLYWYRQTLGQGPEFLTYFQNEAQLEKSRLLSDRFSAERPKGSFSTLEIQRTEQGDSAMYLCASSQGAGHQPQHFGDGTRLSIL.

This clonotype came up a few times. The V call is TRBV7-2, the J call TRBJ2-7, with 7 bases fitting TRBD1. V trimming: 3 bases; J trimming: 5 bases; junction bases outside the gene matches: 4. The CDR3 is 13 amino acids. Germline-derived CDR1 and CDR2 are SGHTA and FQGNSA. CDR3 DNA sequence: TGTGCCAGCAGCTTCTACAGGGGTAACGAGCAGTACTTC. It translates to CASSFYRGNEQYF.

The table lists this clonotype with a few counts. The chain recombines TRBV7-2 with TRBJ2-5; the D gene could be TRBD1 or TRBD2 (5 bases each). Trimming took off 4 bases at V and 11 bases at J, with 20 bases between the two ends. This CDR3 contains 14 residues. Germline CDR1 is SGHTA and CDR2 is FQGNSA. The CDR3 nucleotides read TGTGCCAGCAGCTATACCGGGACGGCATACCGGCAGTACTTC. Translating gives CASSYTGTAYRQYF.

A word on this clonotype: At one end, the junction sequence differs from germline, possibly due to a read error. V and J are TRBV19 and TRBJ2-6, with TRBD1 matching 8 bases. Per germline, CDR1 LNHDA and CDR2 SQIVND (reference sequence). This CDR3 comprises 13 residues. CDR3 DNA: TGTGCCAGTAGCCTGGACAGGGTCAACACTGAAGCTTTC. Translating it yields CASSLDRVNTEAF. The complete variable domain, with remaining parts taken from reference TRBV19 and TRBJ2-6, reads DGGITQSPKYLFRKEGQNVTLSCEQNLNHDAMYWYRQDPGQGLRLIYYSQIVNDFQKGDIAEGYSVSREKKESFPLTVTSAQKNPTAFYLCASSLDRVNTEAFGAGSRLTVL.

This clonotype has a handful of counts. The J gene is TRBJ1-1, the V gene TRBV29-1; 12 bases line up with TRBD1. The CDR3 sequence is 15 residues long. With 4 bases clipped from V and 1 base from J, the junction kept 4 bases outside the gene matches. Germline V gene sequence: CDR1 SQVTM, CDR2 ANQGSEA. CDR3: CSVGDRGLQNTEAFF. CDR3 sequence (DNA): TGCAGCGTTGGGGACAGGGGGCTACAGAACACTGAAGCTTTCTTT.

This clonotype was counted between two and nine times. CDR3 region: CSLRAGNNNQPQHF. CDR3 nucleotides: TGCAGCCTCAGGGCGGGTAACAACAATCAGCCCCAGCATTTT. V gene TRBV20-1 combines with J gene TRBJ1-5, with D perhaps TRBD1 (5 bases). The CDR3 sequence is 14 residues long. CDR1 and CDR2 from the germline V gene are DFQATT and SNEGSKA (reference sequence).

The CDR3 protein is CASKGLASQETQYF. The CDR3 nucleotides are TGTGCCAGCAAAGGACTAGCGAGCCAAGAGACCCAGTACTTC. V and J are TRBV2 and TRBJ2-5, with TRBD2 matching 9 bases. Germline-derived CDR1 and CDR2 are SNHLY and FYNNEI. The trim removed 7 bases at V and 1 base at J, leaving 4 bases unmatched. The CDR3 runs 14 residues.

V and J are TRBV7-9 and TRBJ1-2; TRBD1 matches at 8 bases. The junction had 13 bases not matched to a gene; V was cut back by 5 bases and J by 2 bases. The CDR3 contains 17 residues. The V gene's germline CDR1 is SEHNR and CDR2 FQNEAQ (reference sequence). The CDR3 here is CASSPLHGQGWNYGYTF. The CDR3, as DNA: TGTGCCAGCAGCCCCCTCCACGGACAGGGTTGGAACTATGGCTACACCTTC.

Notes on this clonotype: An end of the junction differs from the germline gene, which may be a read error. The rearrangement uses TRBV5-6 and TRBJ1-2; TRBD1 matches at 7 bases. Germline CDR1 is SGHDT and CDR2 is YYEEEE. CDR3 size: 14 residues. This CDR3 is CAGSNRQGRYGYTF. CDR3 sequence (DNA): TGTGCCGGCAGCAACCGACAGGGACGATATGGCTACACCTTC.

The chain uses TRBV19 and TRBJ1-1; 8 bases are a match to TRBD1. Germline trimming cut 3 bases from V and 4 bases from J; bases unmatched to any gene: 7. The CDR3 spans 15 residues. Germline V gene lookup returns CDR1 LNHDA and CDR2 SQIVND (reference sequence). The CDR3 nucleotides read TGTGCCAGTAGTATTTTCGCAGGACAGGGCACTGAAGCTTTCTTT. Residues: CASSIFAGQGTEAFF.

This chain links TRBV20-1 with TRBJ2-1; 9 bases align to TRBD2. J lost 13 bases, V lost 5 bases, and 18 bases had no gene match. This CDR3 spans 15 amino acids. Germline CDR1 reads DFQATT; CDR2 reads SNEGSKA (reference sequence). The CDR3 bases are TGCAGTGCTTTGAATCTAGCGGGAAACCAAGAGACCCAGTTCTTC. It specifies CSALNLAGNQETQFF.

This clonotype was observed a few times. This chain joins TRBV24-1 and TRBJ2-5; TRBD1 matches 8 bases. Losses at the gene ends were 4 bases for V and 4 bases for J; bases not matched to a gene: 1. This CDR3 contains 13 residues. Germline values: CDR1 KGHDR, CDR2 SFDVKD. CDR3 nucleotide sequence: TGTGCCACCAGTGAGGACAGGGTAGAGACCCAGTACTTC. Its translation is CATSEDRVETQYF.

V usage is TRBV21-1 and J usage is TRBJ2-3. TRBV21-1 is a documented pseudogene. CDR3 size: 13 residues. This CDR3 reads CASSNGVADTQYF. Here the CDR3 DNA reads TGTGCCAGCAGCAATGGGGTGGCGGATACGCAGTATTTT.